This T cell receptor beta chain was recorded in a study of blood T cell repertoires in COVID-19. Across the study: The analysed material was cDNA or gDNA that came from T cells, B-cell-depleted T cells, or PBMCs.

Participants' reported clinical history set cohort assignment. Recovered status applied to Cohort 3 donors who had two consecutive negative PCRs. It also applied to those with clearance or with symptom resolution. This clone was counted many times. This CDR3 region has 12 residues. CDR1 and CDR2 from the germline V gene are MNHGY and SAAAGT. Trimming pared 10 bases from V and 4 bases from J, leaving 13 bases between. Authors' methods: How many nucleated cells were present was estimated from reference gene primer amplification. Assay: immunoSEQ multiplex PCR; the TCRdb copy retains only in-frame clones and omits some. The V and J calls and the clone size are those of that table, but D and trimming were determined from the DNA. The sample includes around 380,000 clones, approximately 89% of them seen just once.

The sequence was collected from a man in his thirties or forties who had recovered from COVID-19. Sequenced: PBMCs or T cells enriched from blood (not recorded which). This sequence joins TRBV6-8 and TRBJ1-2; D is undetermined. The CDR3 region has the DNA TGTGCCACCCCTTCACAGACCTATGGCTACACCTTC. It translates to CATPSQTYGYTF.